This T cell receptor (beta chain) is drawn from a study of CD8+ T cells in alopecia areata. Background on the study: Patients in the study were on tofacitinib for 6 to 18 months, then off it for 6 months. Study results and caveats: Lesional scalp, notably in alopecia totalis/universalis, had clonality above that of normal scalp.

Germline V gene sequence: CDR1 LGHNA, CDR2 YNFKEQ. Trimming cost V 0 bases and J 6 bases, with 17 bases left between them. The CDR3 is made up of 16 amino acids. As the sequencing template, cDNA was produced by extracting RNA and reverse transcribing it. TCRdb's table, derived via immunoSEQ multiplex PCR, lists solely in-frame clones and lacks some. This sample has roughly 250,000 clones, with 67% found just once. This clone came up a few times. What it binds is not known. The sample consisted of CD4+ T cells sorted from blood, taken at week 0. The chain employs TRBV4-2 and TRBJ1-1; D gene uncertain. The sequence was collected from a human donor with alopecia areata. CDR3 nucleotides: TGTGCCAGCAGCCAAGATAGGGCGGGGAAATTGGCTGAAGCTTTCTTT. Its translation: CASSQDRAGKLAEAFF.